The source of this TCR beta chain is a study of radiation and T cells in renal cell carcinoma. Study-level points and caveats: Top tumor clonotypes rose in blood 2 weeks post-radiation, then contracted.

Trimming left V 3 bases short and J 0 bases short, with 6 bases between. CDR3 size: 15 residues. The germline CDR1 and CDR2 sequences are MNHEY and SVGAGI. In regard to this clone: What it binds is unknown.

The protocol was immunoSEQ multiplex PCR, while the TCRdb copy is restricted to in-frame clones and leaves out a portion. The sample lists just under 150,000 clones; 70% to 90% were seen once. Time point given: blood 4 weeks post-SBRT, at nephrectomy. The treatment here: 15 Gy SBRT to primary tumor, nephrectomy 4 weeks later. Nephrectomy followed 15 Gy stereotactic body radiation by 4 weeks. The material sequenced was blood, taken from a patient whose treatment included radiotherapy and nephrectomy. The gene calls are TRBV6-5 and TRBJ2-6; a possible D gene is TRBD1 (5 bases). This clonotype was obtained from a woman between 45 and 60 years old with renal cell carcinoma. CDR3 nucleotide sequence: TGTGCCAGCAGTTATAGGGGCTCTGGGGCCAACGTCCTGACTTTC. Its translation is CASSYRGSGANVLTF.